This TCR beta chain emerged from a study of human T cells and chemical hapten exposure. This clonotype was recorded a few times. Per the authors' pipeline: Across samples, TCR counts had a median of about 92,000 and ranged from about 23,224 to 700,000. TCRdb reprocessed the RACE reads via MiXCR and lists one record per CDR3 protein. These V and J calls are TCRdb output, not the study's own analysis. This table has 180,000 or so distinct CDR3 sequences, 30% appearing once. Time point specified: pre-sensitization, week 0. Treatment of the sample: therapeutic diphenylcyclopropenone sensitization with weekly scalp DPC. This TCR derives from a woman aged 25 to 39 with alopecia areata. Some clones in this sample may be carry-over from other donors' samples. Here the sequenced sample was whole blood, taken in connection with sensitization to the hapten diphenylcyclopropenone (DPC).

The CDR3 here is CAISDNSVRSNTGELFF. The CDR3 DNA reads TGTGCCATCAGTGATAATAGTGTCAGGTCGAACACCGGGGAGCTGTTTTTT. The genes are TRBV10-3 and TRBJ2-2; D uncertain. CDR1 is ENHRY and CDR2 is SYGVKD in the germline V gene. The CDR3 runs to 17 residues. V was shortened by 3 bases and J by 0 bases, with 14 bases between the two germline ends.